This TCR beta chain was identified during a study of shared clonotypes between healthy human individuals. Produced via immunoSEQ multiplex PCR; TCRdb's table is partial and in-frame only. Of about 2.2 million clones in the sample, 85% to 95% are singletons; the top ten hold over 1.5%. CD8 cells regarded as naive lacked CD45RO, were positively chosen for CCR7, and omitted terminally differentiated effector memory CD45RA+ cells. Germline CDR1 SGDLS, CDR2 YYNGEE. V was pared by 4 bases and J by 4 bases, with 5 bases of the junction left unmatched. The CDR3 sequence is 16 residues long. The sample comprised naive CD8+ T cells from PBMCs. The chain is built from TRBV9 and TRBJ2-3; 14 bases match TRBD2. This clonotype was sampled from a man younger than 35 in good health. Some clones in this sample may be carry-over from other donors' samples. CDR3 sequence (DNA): TGTGCCAGCAGCACCGGGACTAGCGGGAGATCAGATACGCAGTATTTT. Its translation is CASSTGTSGRSDTQYF.